The 9 T cell receptor beta chains listed next were all sequenced from one sample in a study of T cells in Graves' hyperthyroidism and ophthalmopathy. Amplification yielded TCR beta CDR3 regions, with RNA transcripts as the source. Carried out on the TCR CDR3, a first-round RT-PCR used the HTBI primer set. TCRdb called the multiplex PCR reads again in MiXCR, with one record for every CDR3 protein. The repertoire holds 350,000 or so distinct CDR3 sequences, with around a sixth as singletons. The sequenced sample was blood. The receptors were sampled from a woman between 35 and 50 years old with Graves' ophthalmopathy.

This clonotype was detected many times. J is TRBJ2-5 and V is TRBV11-2; TRBD2 matches 9 bases. The CDR3 has 17 residues. Losses at the gene ends were 7 bases for V and 2 bases for J; bases not matched to a gene: 14. Per germline, CDR1 SGHAT and CDR2 FQNNGV. CDR3 protein: CASTDYSRLAVQETQYF. The CDR3 region has the DNA TGTGCCAGCACCGACTACTCGCGACTAGCGGTACAAGAGACCCAGTACTTC.

This clonotype was seen at least ten times. The chain combines TRBV27 with TRBJ1-5, with 7 bases that match TRBD1. From germline, CDR1 is MNHEY and CDR2 SMNVEV (reference sequence). V shed 6 bases and J 7 bases; nucleotides not matched to a gene: 6. CDR3 size: 13 residues. CDR3 DNA sequence: TGTGCCAGCAGACTCACAGGGGACCAGCCCCAGCATTTT. It yields the protein CASRLTGDQPQHF.

This CDR3 reads CASSITPTYGYTF. In DNA form, the CDR3 reads TGTGCCAGTAGTATCACTCCCACCTATGGCTACACCTTC. The chain carries TRBV19 and TRBJ1-2; D uncertain. The V end was cut by 3 bases, the J end by 4 bases, with 9 bases between. The length of the CDR3 is 13 residues. Germline assignment: CDR1 LNHDA and CDR2 SQIVND (reference sequence).

With regard to this clonotype: The CDR3 end shows no conserved phenylalanine or tryptophan, and so a read error is likely. J is TRBJ1-1 and V is TRBV5-1; D remains ambiguous. V lost 4 bases and J 6 bases, leaving 16 bases between the germline ends. Germline-derived CDR1 and CDR2 are SGHRS and YFSETQ. The length of the CDR3 is 14 residues. CDR3 DNA sequence: TGCGCCAGCAGCGGTGGGCGGGATAGCGCTGAAGCTTTCCTT. It specifies CASSGGRDSAEAFL.

This clonotype was seen at least ten times. The CDR3 loop is CSVRQGLYEQYF. The CDR3 DNA reads TGCAGCGTTCGACAGGGGCTCTACGAGCAGTACTTC. The chain has TRBV29-1 and TRBJ2-7; the match to TRBD1 covers 8 bases. V was clipped by 5 bases and J by 3 bases; unmatched bases: 3. The CDR3 length is 12 residues. The germline CDR1 and CDR2 sequences are SQVTM and ANQGSEA.

This clonotype was seen ten or more times. The CDR3 loop is CASSLDRGQETQYF. The CDR3 DNA reads TGTGCCAGCAGTTTAGACAGGGGACAAGAGACCCAGTACTTC. This sequence joins TRBV12-3 or TRBV12-4 and TRBJ2-5; 7 bases match TRBD1. The CDR3 contains 14 residues. V dropped 1 base and J dropped 2; count of bases not matched to a gene: 1.

This clonotype was found many times. The chain's CDR3 is CASIETGGGQPQHF. CDR3 in DNA: TGTGCCAGCATAGAGACAGGGGGTGGGCAGCCCCAGCATTTT. The J gene is TRBJ1-5, the V gene TRBV6-5; 9 bases line up with TRBD1. The germline gives CDR1 MNHEY, CDR2 SVGAGI. The CDR3 is made up of 14 amino acids. V was pared by 7 bases and J by 7 bases, with 8 bases of the junction left unmatched.

In this sample, this clonotype turned up many times. The chain is built from TRBV28 and TRBJ2-7, with no clear D. CDR3 length: 14 amino acids. Germline V gene sequence: CDR1 MDHEN, CDR2 SYDVKM. Between the trimmed V and J ends, which lost 3 bases and 0 bases, there was a span of 9 bases. The CDR3 DNA is TGTGCCAGCAGTTTCGCCGGGCCCTCCTACGAGCAGTACTTC. Its translation is CASSFAGPSYEQYF.

As concerns this clonotype: This may be a read error: a much more frequent sequence differs by one nucleotide. The DNA of the CDR3 is TGTGCCAGCAGTGAAGCCCCTCCGCGGCAGTACTTC. It translates to CASSEAPPRQYF. The rearrangement joins TRBV25-1 to TRBJ2-7; unclear D gene. This CDR3 comprises 12 residues. V lost 2 bases and J lost 9, with 11 bases in between. Looked up from germline, CDR1 is MGHDK and CDR2 is SYGVNS.